The present TCR beta chain was sequenced within a study of blood T cell repertoires in COVID-19. Study background: COVID-19 samples collected from the United States, Italy and Spain covered acute and convalescent phases.

Under the authors' procedure: Scientists estimated how many nucleated cells there were by amplifying reference gene primers. This table comes from immunoSEQ multiplex PCR, and its TCRdb copy is limited to in-frame clones, with some not included. V and J calls and clone size come straight from that table; D and trimming were deduced from the DNA. The table has tens of thousands of clones, 87% seen once. Sequences were obtained from peripheral blood. The source of this sequence is a man older than 75 in a cohort sampled during active COVID-19.

In DNA, the CDR3 is TGTGCCACCAGCGGCCGGGACAGTAATGAAAAACTGTTTTTT. Translation: CATSGRDSNEKLFF. V and J are TRBV15 and TRBJ1-4; 7 positions agree with TRBD1. Per germline, CDR1 LNHNV and CDR2 YYDKDF (reference sequence). Losses at the gene ends were 5 bases for V and 4 bases for J; bases not matched to a gene: 4. The CDR3 has 14 amino acids.